These T cell receptor beta chains were read from a single sample in a study of PD-L1 blockade in urothelial cancer. The table came from immunoSEQ multiplex PCR; TCRdb's copy has only in-frame clones and leaves some out. This table holds tens of thousands of clones, over 80% found once. The material sequenced was PBMCs, taken around atezolizumab (anti-PD-L1) treatment. All receptors derive from a man aged 50 or older with urothelial cancer. Each CDR3 is given with its conserved first and last residue. The order of the fields is D gene, J gene, V gene, clone size, CDR3 protein, CDR3 DNA. A D gene is named only where the DNA matches it firmly. Size values are once, few and many counts, or a class for expanded clones, and some rows have none.

D gene: TRBD1; J gene: TRBJ2-5; V gene: TRBV27; clone size: .; CDR3 protein: CASRTGQETQYF; CDR3 DNA: TGTGCCAGTCGGACAGGCCAAGAGACCCAGTACTTC
D gene: .; J gene: TRBJ1-5; V gene: TRBV19; clone size: .; CDR3 protein: CASSIDLRRSQPQHF; CDR3 DNA: TGTGCCAGTAGTATAGATCTGAGGAGGAGTCAGCCCCAGCATTTT
D gene: .; J gene: TRBJ1-5; V gene: TRBV19; clone size: .; CDR3 protein: CASSIVGSSGNQPQHF; CDR3 DNA: TGTGCCAGTAGTATAGTTGGCTCCAGCGGCAATCAGCCCCAGCATTTT
D gene: TRBD1; J gene: TRBJ2-7; V gene: TRBV6-5; clone size: .; CDR3 protein: CASSGTGDPYEQYF; CDR3 DNA: TGTGCCAGCAGTGGGACAGGGGACCCCTACGAGCAGTACTTC
D gene: TRBD1; J gene: TRBJ1-4; V gene: TRBV9; clone size: .; CDR3 protein: CASSAGGSKFGEKLFF; CDR3 DNA: TGTGCCAGCAGCGCAGGGGGGTCAAAGTTCGGTGAAAAACTGTTTTTT
D gene: TRBD1; J gene: TRBJ2-5; V gene: TRBV6-6; clone size: .; CDR3 protein: CASIPTGTVQETQYF; CDR3 DNA: TGTGCCAGCATCCCCACCGGGACAGTTCAAGAGACCCAGTACTTC
D gene: .; J gene: TRBJ2-1; V gene: TRBV9; clone size: .; CDR3 protein: CASSVATSYNEQFF; CDR3 DNA: TGTGCCAGCAGCGTAGCTACTTCCTACAATGAGCAGTTCTTC
D gene: .; J gene: TRBJ2-7; V gene: TRBV30; clone size: .; CDR3 protein: CAGRQDSYEQYF; CDR3 DNA: TGTGCCGGGCGCCAGGATTCCTACGAGCAGTACTTC
D gene: .; J gene: TRBJ2-7; V gene: TRBV25-1; clone size: .; CDR3 protein: CASSEYGISYEQYF; CDR3 DNA: TGTGCCAGCAGTGAATACGGGATTTCCTACGAGCAGTACTTC
D gene: TRBD1; J gene: TRBJ2-7; V gene: TRBV12-5; clone size: few; CDR3 protein: CASGLVLAGRGRGEQYF; CDR3 DNA: TGTGCTAGTGGTTTGGTACTAGCCGGCAGGGGGCGAGGCGAGCAGTACTTC
D gene: .; J gene: TRBJ1-6; V gene: TRBV2; clone size: few; CDR3 protein: CASSLNSPLHF; CDR3 DNA: TGTGCCAGCAGTCTGAATTCACCCCTCCACTTT
D gene: .; J gene: TRBJ2-2; V gene: TRBV4-3; clone size: once; CDR3 protein: CASSQDPQSGELFF; CDR3 DNA: TGCGCCAGCAGCCAAGACCCACAGTCCGGGGAGCTGTTTTTT
D gene: TRBD2; J gene: TRBJ2-1; V gene: TRBV4-1; clone size: .; CDR3 protein: CASKLAGGYNEQFF; CDR3 DNA: TGCGCCAGCAAACTAGCGGGAGGATACAATGAGCAGTTCTTC
D gene: TRBD2; J gene: TRBJ2-1; V gene: TRBV27; clone size: once; CDR3 protein: CASSFPPGASGVNEQFF; CDR3 DNA: TGTGCCAGCAGTTTTCCCCCTGGAGCTAGCGGGGTAAATGAGCAGTTCTTC
D gene: .; J gene: TRBJ2-5; V gene: TRBV5-8; clone size: .; CDR3 protein: CASSFLWGESQETQYF; CDR3 DNA: TGTGCCAGCAGCTTTCTGTGGGGGGAAAGCCAAGAGACCCAGTACTTC
D gene: TRBD1; J gene: TRBJ2-7; V gene: TRBV30; clone size: .; CDR3 protein: CAGRQGSYEQYF; CDR3 DNA: TGTGCCGGCCGACAGGGATCATACGAGCAGTACTTC
D gene: TRBD1; J gene: TRBJ2-7; V gene: TRBV19; clone size: .; CDR3 protein: CASSGQGFYEQYF; CDR3 DNA: TGTGCCAGCTCGGGACAGGGATTCTACGAGCAGTACTTC
D gene: .; J gene: TRBJ1-2; V gene: TRBV4-1; clone size: .; CDR3 protein: CASSQEGVWGYTF; CDR3 DNA: TGCGCCAGCAGCCAAGAAGGGGTGTGGGGCTACACCTTC
D gene: .; J gene: TRBJ2-2; V gene: TRBV10-3; clone size: .; CDR3 protein: CAIRRGADTGELFF; CDR3 DNA: TGTGCCATCCGGCGTGGGGCAGACACCGGGGAGCTGTTTTTT
D gene: .; J gene: TRBJ1-1; V gene: TRBV7-2; clone size: .; CDR3 protein: CASSGSPPGNTEAFF; CDR3 DNA: TGTGCCAGCAGCGGCAGTCCCCCAGGCAACACTGAAGCTTTCTTT
D gene: .; J gene: TRBJ2-1; V gene: TRBV5-5; clone size: .; CDR3 protein: CASSLDPQGWVDNEQFF; CDR3 DNA: TGTGCCAGCAGCCTTGACCCGCAGGGGTGGGTCGACAATGAGCAGTTCTTC
D gene: TRBD2; J gene: TRBJ2-3; V gene: TRBV2; clone size: .; CDR3 protein: CASSGRLAGNFSTDTQYF; CDR3 DNA: TGTGCCAGCAGCGGCAGACTAGCGGGAAACTTTAGCACAGATACGCAGTATTTT
D gene: TRBD2; J gene: TRBJ2-2; V gene: TRBV19; clone size: .; CDR3 protein: CASSAPGGFYSTGELFF; CDR3 DNA: TGTGCCAGTAGCGCCCCGGGAGGCTTTTATAGCACCGGGGAGCTGTTTTTT
D gene: .; J gene: TRBJ1-2; V gene: TRBV7-8; clone size: .; CDR3 protein: CASSFGGEGYGYTF; CDR3 DNA: TGTGCCAGCAGCTTCGGGGGGGAAGGCTATGGCTACACCTTC
D gene: .; J gene: TRBJ1-2; V gene: TRBV19; clone size: .; CDR3 protein: CASSTPGINYGYTF; CDR3 DNA: TGTGCCAGTAGTACCCCCGGGATTAACTATGGCTACACCTTC
D gene: .; J gene: TRBJ1-5; V gene: TRBV4-3; clone size: .; CDR3 protein: CASSQAPYRDSNQPQHF; CDR3 DNA: TGCGCCAGCAGCCAGGCACCTTACAGGGATTCAAATCAGCCCCAGCATTTT
D gene: .; J gene: TRBJ2-7; V gene: TRBV11-3; clone size: .; CDR3 protein: CASSEPGQTYEQYF; CDR3 DNA: TGTGCCAGCAGCGAACCGGGACAAACCTACGAGCAGTACTTC
D gene: .; J gene: TRBJ1-1; V gene: TRBV28; clone size: .; CDR3 protein: CASSFTWLNTEAFF; CDR3 DNA: TGTGCCAGCAGTTTTACTTGGTTGAACACTGAAGCTTTCTTT
D gene: .; J gene: TRBJ2-1; V gene: TRBV27; clone size: .; CDR3 protein: CASSFLGLGSNNEQFF; CDR3 DNA: TGTGCCAGCAGTTTCCTGGGGCTGGGAAGTAACAATGAGCAGTTCTTC
D gene: TRBD2; J gene: TRBJ2-7; V gene: TRBV29-1; clone size: .; CDR3 protein: CSVRAGAPYEQYF; CDR3 DNA: TGCAGCGTCCGAGCGGGAGCCCCCTACGAGCAGTACTTC
D gene: TRBD1; J gene: TRBJ1-2; V gene: TRBV6-1; clone size: few; CDR3 protein: CASTPDRGYYGYTF; CDR3 DNA: TGTGCCAGCACCCCGGACAGGGGCTACTATGGCTACACCTTC
D gene: .; J gene: TRBJ2-3; V gene: TRBV7-3; clone size: .; CDR3 protein: CASSLGVLDTQYF; CDR3 DNA: TGTGCCAGCAGCCTAGGGGTCCTGGATACGCAGTATTTT
D gene: .; J gene: TRBJ1-2; V gene: TRBV11-2; clone size: .; CDR3 protein: CASSPYGYTF; CDR3 DNA: TGTGCCAGCAGCCCGTATGGCTACACCTTC
D gene: .; J gene: TRBJ1-2; V gene: TRBV27; clone size: .; CDR3 protein: CASSTRGIYGYTF; CDR3 DNA: TGTGCCAGCAGTACGAGGGGGATCTATGGCTACACCTTC
D gene: TRBD1; J gene: TRBJ2-1; V gene: TRBV9; clone size: .; CDR3 protein: CASSVDSGQRSYNEQFF; CDR3 DNA: TGTGCCAGCAGCGTAGATTCGGGACAGCGCTCCTACAATGAGCAGTTCTTC
D gene: TRBD2; J gene: TRBJ2-5; V gene: TRBV14; clone size: .; CDR3 protein: CASSLRTGGGETQYF; CDR3 DNA: TGTGCCAGCAGCCTCCGGACGGGGGGAGGAGAGACCCAGTACTTC
D gene: TRBD1; J gene: TRBJ2-7; V gene: TRBV7-2; clone size: once; CDR3 protein: CASSLPTGVSYEQYF; CDR3 DNA: TGTGCCAGCAGCCTGCCGACAGGGGTATCCTACGAGCAGTACTTC
D gene: TRBD2; J gene: TRBJ2-7; V gene: TRBV27; clone size: .; CDR3 protein: CASSPLTSGSYEQYF; CDR3 DNA: TGTGCCAGCAGTCCCCTTACCAGCGGGAGCTACGAGCAGTACTTC
D gene: TRBD1; J gene: TRBJ2-3; V gene: TRBV7-8; clone size: .; CDR3 protein: CASSLTGGGMGTQYF; CDR3 DNA: TGTGCCAGCAGCTTGACAGGGGGCGGAATGGGTACGCAGTATTTT
D gene: TRBD2; J gene: TRBJ2-5; V gene: TRBV5-8; clone size: few; CDR3 protein: CASSLSGGSETQYF; CDR3 DNA: TGTGCCAGCAGCTTGTCCGGGGGGTCAGAGACCCAGTACTTC